Reported below is one T cell receptor (beta chain). Trimming removed 4 bases from V and 6 bases from J, with 12 bases in between. The CDR3 totals 13 residues. Germline V CDR1 and CDR2: SGHAT, FQNNGV. The data stem from a study of technical replicates of blood from a few donors. Profiled with immunoSEQ multiplex PCR; TCRdb holds only in-frame clones, not every one. The sample records tens of thousands of clones, 91% being singletons. This receptor was obtained from a human donor in good health. Some clones in this sample may be carry-over from other donors' samples. Input material: T cells isolated from PBMCs. The V gene is TRBV11-2, the J gene TRBJ1-1, with TRBD1 as a possible D gene (6 bases). The chain's CDR3 is CASSSQGWAEAFF. The DNA of the CDR3 is TGTGCCAGCAGCTCACAGGGTTGGGCTGAAGCTTTCTTT.